This T cell receptor beta chain was profiled in a study of cytomegalovirus exposure and HLA in healthy donors. PCR primers comprised 60 Vbeta and 13 Jbeta primers. The data were produced by immunoSEQ multiplex PCR, yet TCRdb's version contains in-frame clones alone and is incomplete. The sample comprises over 150,000 clones, roughly 87% of which are singletons, and more than 0.7% rests with the top ten. This CDR3 comprises 14 residues. V was pared by 5 bases and J by 6 bases, with 7 bases of the junction left unmatched. In germline, CDR1 is MNHEY, CDR2 SMNVEV (reference sequence). The TCR comes from a woman aged 25 to 39 in good health and CMV-seronegative. The sequencing sample was made of PBMCs. The rearrangement uses TRBV27 and TRBJ1-2, with 9 bases identical to TRBD1. CDR3 DNA sequence: TGTGCCAGCAGTCTCAACAGGGGGCACGATGGCTACACCTTC. This gives the protein CASSLNRGHDGYTF.